A few counts support the clone carrying this T cell receptor beta chain. Each CDR3 protein gets one entry after TCRdb re-called the RACE reads with MiXCR. Of under 100,000 distinct CDR3 sequences in the sample, about 10% were seen once. Time point described: patch test 2, 6 weeks after DPC sensitization. As to treatment: therapeutic diphenylcyclopropenone sensitization with weekly scalp DPC. Blood was collected ahead of every patch test applied. The study enrolled 18 to 70-year-old alopecia patients suitable for DPC. The data stem from a study of human T cells and chemical hapten exposure. The CDR3 has 13 residues. Trimming shortened V by 4 bases and J by 4 bases, and 14 bases separated the two germline ends. Germline lookup yields CDR1 SQVTM and CDR2 ANQGSEA.

The sequence came from a woman aged 45-60 years with alopecia areata. Some clones in this sample may be carry-over from other donors' samples. The rearrangement links TRBV29-1 to TRBJ2-7, with D perhaps matching TRBD1 (6 bases). Sequenced here: whole blood, sampled in connection with sensitization to the hapten diphenylcyclopropenone (DPC). CDR3 residues: CSVAGQSGYEQYF. The CDR3 DNA follows: TGCAGCGTTGCTGGACAGTCTGGGTACGAGCAGTACTTC.